These 20 T cell receptor beta chains share one sample of origin, sequenced in a study of cytomegalovirus exposure and HLA in healthy donors. This PCR relied on a set of 60 Vbeta primers and 13 Jbeta primers. TCRdb's table, derived via immunoSEQ multiplex PCR, lists solely in-frame clones and lacks some. The sample lists 85,000 to 90,000 clones; around four fifths were seen once. Sequenced material: PBMCs. These receptors all come from a man younger than 40 in good health and CMV-seropositive.

This chain links TRBV7-3 with TRBJ2-2, with a possible D match to TRBD1 (5 bases). Trimming cost V 0 bases and J 1 base, with 9 bases left between them. Germline V gene sequence: CDR1 SGHTA, CDR2 FQGTGA. The CDR3 has 16 residues. The CDR3 bases are TGTGCCAGCAGCTTAACTCGCCAGGGGAACACCGGGGAGCTGTTTTTT. Amino acids: CASSLTRQGNTGELFF.

This clone was seen a single time. CDR3 DNA sequence: TGTGCCTGGAGCGCCGGGACTAGCGGTTTAGATACGCAGTATTTT. Amino acid sequence: CAWSAGTSGLDTQYF. V usage is TRBV30 and J usage is TRBJ2-3; TRBD2 aligns across 11 bases. The trim removed 3 bases at V and 5 bases at J, leaving 7 bases unmatched. Germline CDR1 GTSNPN, CDR2 SVGIG (reference sequence). The CDR3 loop spans 15 amino acids.

CDR3: CASSLAGQGPGNTIYF. DNA for the CDR3: TGCGCCAGCAGCTTGGCTGGACAGGGACCTGGAAACACCATATATTTT. The V call is TRBV5-1, the J call TRBJ1-3, with TRBD1 identical over 8 bases. The germline V gene has CDR1 SGHRS and CDR2 YFSETQ. The J segment lost 2 bases and the V segment lost 0 bases, leaving 4 bases of the junction unmatched. The CDR3 extends over 16 amino acids. The full variable domain, completed using reference TRBV5-1 and TRBJ1-3, is KAGVTQTPRYLIKTRGQQVTLSCSPISGHRSVSWYQQTPGQGLQFLFEYFSETQRNKGNFPGRFSGRQFSNSRSEMNVSTLELGDSALYLCASSLAGQGPGNTIYFGEGSWLTVV.

The rearrangement joins TRBV6-1 to TRBJ1-1; 7 bases fit TRBD1. Germline-derived CDR1 and CDR2 are MNHNS and SASEGT. The CDR3 consists of 13 residues. V lost 6 bases and J lost 4; bases outside the gene matches: 5. The CDR3 loop is CASREQGSTEAFF. The CDR3 DNA is TGTGCCAGCAGAGAACAGGGGTCCACTGAAGCTTTCTTT.

V usage is TRBV2 and J usage is TRBJ1-1; D uncertain. The CDR3 length is 14 residues. The germline gives CDR1 SNHLY, CDR2 FYNNEI. Trimming left V 4 bases short and J 5 bases short, with 14 bases between. CDR3 sequence reads: CASSVPVLRTEAFF. CDR3 coding DNA: TGTGCCAGCAGTGTCCCGGTGTTGCGGACTGAAGCTTTCTTT.

This CDR3 is CASSFELAGSSYEQYF. Written as DNA, the CDR3 is TGTGCCAGCAGCTTCGAACTAGCGGGGAGCTCCTACGAGCAGTACTTC. V usage is TRBV5-6 and J usage is TRBJ2-7, with 10 bases matching TRBD2. The CDR3 has 16 amino acids. CDR1 is SGHDT and CDR2 is YYEEEE in the germline V gene. With V trimmed by 2 bases and J by 0 bases, 5 bases remained unmatched.

This clone was detected only a few times. The gene calls are TRBV7-8 and TRBJ2-7; TRBD2 is a possible D gene (6 bases). The CDR3 extends over 17 amino acids. Deletions cut 5 bases from V and 7 bases from J, with 27 bases between. Germline V CDR1 and CDR2: SGHVS, FQNEAQ. The CDR3 nucleotides are TGTGCCAGCAGCAAAGAAGTTGGCGGGGTCCTCTTAGGGGAGCAGTACTTC. As protein: CASSKEVGGVLLGEQYF.

The V and J genes are TRBV19 and TRBJ1-5; TRBD1 agrees at 7 bases. CDR3 length: 17 amino acids. Germline CDR1 reads LNHDA; CDR2 reads SQIVND (reference sequence). Unmatched junction bases numbered 12, after V lost 7 bases and J lost 0 bases. The CDR3 DNA sequence: TGTGCCAGTACGGGACAAAAGGGGGCTTATAGCAATCAGCCCCAGCATTTT. Translation: CASTGQKGAYSNQPQHF.

The V call is TRBV18, the J call TRBJ1-1, with a weak D call TRBD1 (5 bases). CDR3 length: 13 residues. V lost 4 bases and J lost 2, with 8 bases in between. Germline values: CDR1 KGHSH, CDR2 LQKENI. CDR3 in DNA: TGTGCCAGCTCACTACAGGACAACACTGAAGCTTTCTTT. This gives the protein CASSLQDNTEAFF.

This chain uses TRBV5-4 with TRBJ1-4; 9 positions agree with TRBD1. The CDR3 runs to 15 residues. Losses at the gene ends were 1 base for V and 5 bases for J; bases not matched to a gene: 3. From germline, CDR1 is SGHNT and CDR2 YYREEE (reference sequence). The CDR3 coding sequence is TGTGCCAGCAGCTTGACCGGGACAGGGAATGAAAAACTGTTTTTT. The encoded protein is CASSLTGTGNEKLFF.

The table lists this clone with a few counts. The chain links TRBV5-5 to TRBJ2-2; 10 bases are a match to TRBD1. Trimming cost V 4 bases and J 7 bases; bases outside gene matches: 10. This CDR3 is 16 amino acids long. Germline CDR1 is SGHKS and CDR2 is YYEKEE (reference sequence). This CDR3 is CASSRRGTGEGGELFF. The CDR3 DNA follows: TGTGCCAGCAGCCGTCGAGGGACAGGGGAAGGCGGGGAGCTGTTTTTT.

This rearrangement joins TRBV29-1 to TRBJ2-7; tentatively, D is TRBD1 (6 bases). This CDR3 comprises 15 residues. Germline V gene sequence: CDR1 SQVTM, CDR2 ANQGSEA. With 6 bases removed from V and 3 bases from J, the gap between germline ends came to 21 bases. CDR3 region: CSVRPRDTQDYEQYF. CDR3 bases: TGCAGCGTCCGCCCCCGGGACACCCAAGACTACGAGCAGTACTTC.

This rearrangement joins TRBV6-6 to TRBJ1-4; 9 bases line up with TRBD1. Losses at the gene ends were 8 bases for V and 6 bases for J; bases not matched to a gene: 10. The CDR3 loop spans 15 amino acids. Germline-derived CDR1 and CDR2 are MNHNY and SVGAGI (reference sequence). The CDR3 region is CASDETDRGHEKLFF. CDR3 coding DNA: TGTGCCAGCGATGAAACGGACAGGGGACATGAAAAACTGTTTTTT.

The chain is built from TRBV14 and TRBJ1-2; 7 bases are a match to TRBD1. Trimming at V came to 4 bases and at J to 6 bases, leaving 11 bases not matched to a gene. Germline V gives CDR1 SGHDN, CDR2 FVKESK. This CDR3 contains 15 residues. Written as DNA, the CDR3 is TGTGCCAGCAGCCCCCATACAGGGGCCATGGATGGCTACACCTTC. This codes for CASSPHTGAMDGYTF.

The J gene is TRBJ2-7, the V gene TRBV28, with 12 positions matching TRBD1. This CDR3 comprises 15 residues. Germline V gives CDR1 MDHEN, CDR2 SYDVKM. Trimming took 10 bases from V and 6 from J; bases not matched to a gene: 13. CDR3 DNA sequence: TGTGCCACCAGACCGGGACAGGGGGCTCCGGGCGAGCAGTACTTC. Protein sequence: CATRPGQGAPGEQYF.

The sample holds a few counts of this clone. V and J are TRBV4-3 and TRBJ2-1; 9 bases are shared with TRBD1. J lost 6 bases, V lost 0 bases, and 9 bases had no gene match. This CDR3 contains 17 residues. Germline V lookup: CDR1 LGHNA, CDR2 YSLEER. CDR3 in DNA: TGCGCCAGCAGCCAAGAAAGGTACGAGACAGGGGGCAATGAGCAGTTCTTC. This translates into CASSQERYETGGNEQFF.

The rearrangement uses TRBV7-6 and TRBJ2-7, with TRBD2 as a possible D gene (6 bases). Germline V CDR1 and CDR2: SGHVS, FNYEAQ. The CDR3 is 15 residues long. V was cut by 1 base and J by 0 bases, with 10 bases left in between. CDR3 sequence: CASSLGGGFSYEQYF. The CDR3 DNA reads as TGTGCCAGCAGCTTAGGTGGAGGGTTCTCCTACGAGCAGTACTTC.

The V and J genes are TRBV19 and TRBJ2-1; 8 bases align to TRBD2. Germline values: CDR1 LNHDA, CDR2 SQIVND (reference sequence). The CDR3 length is 18 residues. Trimming cost V 3 bases and J 7 bases; bases outside gene matches: 17. The CDR3 spells CASSMSLAGGSPGNEQFF. Written as DNA, the CDR3 is TGTGCCAGTAGTATGTCACTTGCGGGGGGCTCTCCGGGGAATGAGCAGTTCTTC.

The V and J genes are TRBV28 and TRBJ2-4; 7 bases line up with TRBD1. V was clipped by 3 bases and J by 6 bases; unmatched bases: 29. The germline V gene has CDR1 MDHEN and CDR2 SYDVKM. CDR3 length: 22 residues. The CDR3 bases are TGTGCCAGCAGTTTGATAATGGTTGCCGGGACAGAAAACTCACCTTGGGGAAACATTCAGTACTTC. Its protein product is CASSLIMVAGTENSPWGNIQYF.

The rearrangement links TRBV6-5 to TRBJ1-4, with TRBD1 matching over 7 bases. From germline, CDR1 is MNHEY and CDR2 SVGAGI. Trimming cost V 5 bases and J 3 bases; bases outside gene matches: 6. CDR3 length equals 15 residues. CDR3 coding DNA: TGTGCCAGCAGTCGGACAGGAACCCCTAATGAAAAACTGTTTTTT. It translates to CASSRTGTPNEKLFF.